One T cell receptor (beta chain) is described in this entry. Other DNA sequences from this sample encode an identical CDR3 as well. Only in-frame clones appear in the TCRdb table, and some are missing; sequencing was by immunoSEQ multiplex PCR. The sample holds some 180,000 clones, 80% seen once. These data originate in a study of blood T cell repertoires in COVID-19. As for the study in general: Samples representing acute and convalescent COVID-19 were sourced from the United States, Italy and Spain. Nucleic acid was either cDNA or gDNA, and it came from T cells, B-cell-depleted T cells, or PBMCs.

Per germline, CDR1 SGHDT and CDR2 YYEEEE. The germline V and J ends were trimmed by 1 base and 3 bases, with 20 bases remaining between them. The CDR3 sequence is 17 residues long. The gene calls are TRBV5-6 and TRBJ2-7; D might be TRBD1 (6 bases). This TCR was recovered from a man aged 55 to 70 with acute or convalescent COVID-19. Sequencing used peripheral blood. The CDR3: CASSLSLTGNENYEQYF. The CDR3 DNA sequence: TGTGCCAGCAGCTTGTCTTTAACAGGGAACGAAAACTACGAGCAGTACTTC. The full variable domain, rest sourced from reference TRBV5-6 and TRBJ2-7, is DAGVTQSPTHLIKTRGQQVTLRCSPKSGHDTVSWYQQALGQGPQFIFQYYEEEERQRGNFPDRFSGHQFPNYSSELNVNALLLGDSALYLCASSLSLTGNENYEQYFGPGTRLTVT.